Presented here are 21 T cell receptor beta chains from one specimen sequenced in a study of T cells after yellow fever vaccination. One entry per CDR3 protein, called by TCRdb with MiXCR from the 5' RACE reads. The table has around 340,000 distinct CDR3 sequences, around 13% seen once. Specimen: CD4+ T cells sorted from PBMCs, collected 15 days after the yellow fever booster vaccination. Source of these receptors: a young man who received the YFV17D yellow fever vaccine.

This chain joins TRBV6-2 or TRBV6-3 and TRBJ1-5, with 12 bases lining up with TRBD1. Germline loops: CDR1 MNHEY, CDR2 SVGEGT. Trimming at V came to 2 bases and at J to 7 bases, leaving 9 bases not matched to a gene. The CDR3 is made up of 17 amino acids. The CDR3 sequence: CASSYAGQGAREQPQHF. CDR3 nucleotide sequence: TGTGCCAGCAGTTACGCGGGACAGGGGGCGCGAGAACAGCCCCAGCATTTT.

The rearrangement links TRBV21-1 to TRBJ2-7; the table's D call, TRBD1, was not checked against the DNA. TRBV21-1 is deemed a pseudogene. The length of the CDR3 is 11 residues. The CDR3 DNA reads TGTGCCAGCAGCAAAAAGGGACAGCAATACGTC. Amino acids: CASSKKGQQYV.

The chain is built from TRBV7-2 and TRBJ2-7, with TRBD2 matching over 12 bases. The CDR3 totals 13 residues. In germline, CDR1 is SGHTA, CDR2 FQGNSA. With V trimmed by 5 bases and J by 7 bases, 3 bases remained unmatched. CDR3 DNA: TGTGCCAGCAGCCTCGGACTAGCGGGGGAGCAGTACTTC. Translating gives CASSLGLAGEQYF. The whole variable domain, remainder taken from reference TRBV7-2 and TRBJ2-7, is GAGVSQSPSNKVTEKGKDVELRCDPISGHTALYWYRQSLGQGLEFLIYFQGNSAPDKSGLPSDRFSAERTGGSVSTLTIQRTQQEDSAVYLCASSLGLAGEQYFGPGTRLTVT.

This clonotype was detected only a few times. The chain uses TRBV6-5 and TRBJ2-1; tentatively, D is TRBD2 (7 bases). CDR1 is MNHEY, CDR2 SVGAGI, per germline. The CDR3 consists of 16 residues. Trimming took off 6 bases at V and 4 bases at J, with 19 bases between the two ends. DNA for the CDR3: TGTGCCAGCAGCAGATCGGGCGGGGGCCTATACAATGAGCAGTTCTTC. Translating gives CASSRSGGGLYNEQFF.

This clonotype was counted between two and nine times. This chain connects TRBV20-1 to TRBJ2-1; D possibly corresponds to TRBD1 (6 bases). The CDR3 has 15 residues. Between the trimmed V and J ends, which lost 3 bases and 7 bases, there was a span of 19 bases. Germline assignment: CDR1 DFQATT and CDR2 SNEGSKA (reference sequence). The DNA for the CDR3 is TGCAGTGCTAGGGGGGCAGGGTGGGTTAAGAATGAGCAGTTCTTC. Amino acids: CSARGAGWVKNEQFF.

This clonotype was detected a few times. The chain is built from TRBV6-5 and TRBJ2-5, with D perhaps TRBD1 (6 bases). Germline V gene data show CDR1 as MNHEY and CDR2 as SVGAGI. The CDR3 sequence is 13 residues long. The V end lost 7 bases, the J end lost 4 bases, and 13 bases lay between the germline ends. The CDR3: CASTRARGETQYF. The CDR3 DNA reads TGTGCCAGCACGCGGGCCAGGGGAGAGACCCAGTACTTC.

This clonotype was counted many times. The CDR3 DNA sequence: TGTGCCAGCAGCTTAGCGGGTATGGAGACCCAGTACTTC. It translates to CASSLAGMETQYF. The chain joins TRBV7-2 to TRBJ2-5; D is ambiguous. The CDR3 contains 13 residues. CDR1 is SGHTA, CDR2 FQGNSA, per germline. V shed 0 bases and J shed 5 bases, with 7 bases lying between them.

Many counts were recorded for this clonotype. The chain has TRBV7-2 and TRBJ2-3; D could derive from TRBD1 or TRBD2 (5 bases each). Germline CDR1 is SGHTA and CDR2 is FQGNSA. Trimming shortened V by 5 bases and J by 10 bases, and 22 bases separated the two germline ends. The CDR3 has 15 residues. CDR3 loop: CASSPVWGLEVAQYF. The CDR3 nucleotides are TGTGCCAGCAGCCCAGTGTGGGGGTTGGAAGTAGCGCAGTATTTT.

In its sample, this clonotype was seen a few times. The chain recombines TRBV7-2 with TRBJ2-3; the D is unclear. Germline loops: CDR1 SGHTA, CDR2 FQGNSA. This CDR3 region has 15 residues. V lost 6 bases and J lost 0, with 13 bases in between. The CDR3 is CASSKGSTSTDTQYF. CDR3 DNA: TGTGCCAGCAGTAAGGGCTCTACTAGCACAGATACGCAGTATTTT.

At least ten counts were recorded for this clonotype. The gene calls are TRBV5-1 and TRBJ2-5; 9 bases fit TRBD2. The CDR3 totals 14 residues. V lost 5 bases and J lost 0; bases outside the gene matches: 2. Germline V CDR1 and CDR2: SGHRS, YFSETQ. This CDR3 reads CASRSGGYQETQYF. In DNA form, the CDR3 reads TGCGCCAGCAGGAGCGGGGGGTACCAAGAGACCCAGTACTTC.

This clonotype turned up a few times. The V call is TRBV3-1, the J call TRBJ2-7; unclear D gene. Looked up from germline, CDR1 is LGHDT and CDR2 is YNNKEL (reference sequence). V lost 1 base and J 2 bases, leaving 6 bases between the germline ends. There are 13 residues in the CDR3. CDR3 amino acids: CASSQGITYEQYF. CDR3 nucleotides: TGTGCCAGCAGCCAAGGAATAACCTACGAGCAGTACTTC.

In this sample, this clonotype turned up many times. J is TRBJ2-5 and V is TRBV5-1, with D perhaps given as TRBD1 or TRBD2 (5 bases each). The CDR3 contains 13 residues. Trimming pared 0 bases from V and 3 bases from J, leaving 6 bases between. In germline, CDR1 is SGHRS, CDR2 YFSETQ. Here the CDR3 reads CASSLGGKETQYF. Here the CDR3 DNA reads TGCGCCAGCAGCTTGGGGGGGAAAGAGACCCAGTACTTC.

The CDR3, as DNA: TGCGCCAGCAGCTTGGTGTTGGCTAGCGCGAGCACAGATACGCAGTATTTT. It specifies CASSLVLASASTDTQYF. This sequence joins TRBV5-1 and TRBJ2-3, with D possibly being TRBD2 (6 bases). The CDR3 is 17 amino acids. Trimming removed 0 bases from V and 0 bases from J, with 14 bases in between. Germline loops: CDR1 SGHRS, CDR2 YFSETQ.

This clonotype was observed at least ten times. The chain links TRBV10-2 to TRBJ2-3, with 8 bases identical to TRBD1. The germline V gene encodes CDR1 WSHSY and CDR2 SAAADI. V shed 7 bases, J shed 1 base, and the junction held 4 bases outside the gene matches. The CDR3 covers 14 residues. The chain's CDR3 is CASTATGGTDTQYF. The CDR3 coding sequence is TGCGCCAGCACGGCGACAGGGGGCACAGATACGCAGTATTTT.

The gene calls are TRBV5-1 and TRBJ1-3; TRBD1 agrees at 7 bases. Germline V CDR1 and CDR2: SGHRS, YFSETQ. V was pared by 4 bases and J by 1 base, with 5 bases of the junction left unmatched. The CDR3 sequence is 15 residues long. The CDR3 DNA is TGCGCCAGCAGCAAGGGACAGCCGTCTGGAAACACCATATATTTT. Its translation is CASSKGQPSGNTIYF.

The table lists this clonotype with a few counts. This chain joins TRBV6-1 and TRBJ1-5; 7 bases match TRBD1. Trimming removed 11 bases from V and 9 bases from J; junction bases left unmatched: 10. The CDR3 covers 12 residues. Germline loops: CDR1 MNHNS, CDR2 SASEGT. Here the CDR3 DNA reads TGTGCCGGTAGACAGGGACGAGGGCCCCAGCATTTT. This codes for CAGRQGRGPQHF.

J is TRBJ1-5 and V is TRBV6-6; D unclear. The CDR3 is 14 residues long. Per the germline V gene, CDR1 is MNHNY and CDR2 is SVGAGI (reference sequence). V was pared by 6 bases and J by 1 base, with 10 bases between. The CDR3 spells CASREGGSNQPQHF. For the CDR3, the DNA is TGTGCCAGCAGGGAAGGAGGGAGCAATCAGCCCCAGCATTTT.

This chain connects TRBV5-1 to TRBJ1-2, with TRBD1 matching over 9 bases. In germline, CDR1 is SGHRS, CDR2 YFSETQ. The CDR3 contains 15 residues. The junction had 12 bases not matched to a gene; V was cut back by 6 bases and J by 6 bases. The CDR3 region has the DNA TGCGCCAGCACTCCGACAGGGGGTAGCCCCGATGGCTACACCTTC. Translation gives CASTPTGGSPDGYTF.

The J gene is TRBJ1-4, the V gene TRBV5-1; 7 bases are shared with TRBD1. The germline gives CDR1 SGHRS, CDR2 YFSETQ. This CDR3 is built from 14 residues. The V and J ends lost 0 bases and 8 bases, in that order; junction bases with no gene match: 4. CDR3 sequence (DNA): TGCGCCAGCAGCTTGGGGGCAGGGGGAGAAAAACTGTTTTTT. It yields the protein CASSLGAGGEKLFF.

In this sample, this clonotype turned up a few times. CDR3 region: CASSLAQGAIDTQYF. In DNA, the CDR3 is TGTGCCAGCAGCTTAGCACAGGGGGCCATAGATACGCAGTATTTT. J is TRBJ2-3 and V is TRBV7-6; 9 bases line up with TRBD1. The CDR3 spans 15 residues. The V and J ends lost 0 bases and 5 bases, in that order; junction bases with no gene match: 3. Germline values: CDR1 SGHVS, CDR2 FNYEAQ.

In this sample, this clonotype turned up a few times. The chain carries TRBV29-1 and TRBJ1-2; possible D gene TRBD1, 5 bases. The CDR3 length is 14 residues. Between the trimmed V and J ends, which lost 3 bases and 8 bases, there was a span of 19 bases. Germline V gene lookup returns CDR1 SQVTM and CDR2 ANQGSEA. The CDR3 sequence is CSVESPPRGRGYTF. In nucleotides, the CDR3 is TGCAGCGTTGAGAGCCCACCTAGGGGTCGCGGCTACACCTTC.